Detailed here is one T cell receptor beta chain. Its antigen specificity is not known. Per-base qualities were not stored, and no clone one base away is much larger. Including the terminal cysteine and phenylalanine, the CDR3 comprises 12 residues. The kept DNA is CDR3 alone, 36 bases in frame from the first base. CDR1 and CDR2 are drawn from the germline V gene: MNHEY, SVGAGI. V is pared back by 1 base and J by 6 bases, with 7 bases lying between the germline termini. The record originates from a study of PD-L1 blockade in urothelial cancer (dated by TCRdb to the late 2010s). About the study as a whole: Every patient began therapy at some point between 2013 and 2015 and was given atezolizumab 1,200 mg intravenously every 3 weeks. Blood samples were analyzed at two time points: 3 weeks after treatment start (second dose) and 6 weeks after treatment start. Nine patients reached durable clinical benefit, while 15 to 20 patients did not. Patients had an ECOG performance status of 0 or 1 and had received between 0 and 3 prior chemotherapy regimens. Progression-free survival longer than 6 months counted as durable clinical benefit, and TCR features were additionally tested against both progression-free and overall survival. A median of about 150,000 T cells and just over 80,000 unique TCRs was obtained from blood samples, and a median clonality of roughly 0.082 was observed. In the same patients who had TCR sequencing, pretreatment tumors also underwent whole exome sequencing and RNA sequencing. Pretreatment blood TCR-seq was available for about 27 patients, at least one posttreatment blood collection was obtained for about 24 patients, and tumor TCR-seq was available for about 24 patients. Pretreatment tumor samples, along with matched peripheral blood collected serially before and after atezolizumab treatment, underwent TCR sequencing. The study, an exploratory multi-omic analysis, examined somatic, immune and clinical correlates of response to PD-L1 blockade with atezolizumab in urothelial cancer. About nine tenths of the roughly 29 patients were identified as males with urothelial cancer of bladder origin, and a prior smoking history was reported by 18 of 29 patients.

To estimate absolute template abundance from read counts, synthetic TCR analog templates were spiked into each PCR. TCRbeta CDR3 regions were amplified from genomic DNA with bias-controlled V and J gene primers using the immunoSEQ assay. Rearranged TCRbeta segments were sequenced at approximately 20X coverage. The published analysis was carried out like this. Clustering was used to correct sequencing errors, and CDR3s were annotated against IMGT so that V, D and J genes could be assigned. Out-of-frame and stop-codon sequences were excluded, and only productive TCRbeta rearrangements were used in downstream analyses. Clonality was calculated as one minus the Shannon entropy normalized by the log of the number of unique productive sequences. Clones differing between time points or between blood and tumor were identified using Fisher's exact test with Benjamini-Hochberg correction, with an adjusted p below 0.01 applied as the threshold. Sourced from immuneACCESS, this table was stored by TCRdb with only in-frame sequences that have V and J called. A share of the clones is absent; for the studies checked, an unresolved V gene accounts for under half, and the remainder has no known explanation. The DNA was the basis for D and trimming; V, J and clone size are from that table. The sample contains some 23,000 clones, approximately 81% of them found a single time. The leading ten clones occupy more than 1.5% of the sample.

The time point label, read with the paper, signifies: peripheral blood 6 weeks after treatment start. A total of approximately 27 patients with locally advanced or metastatic urothelial carcinoma, treated at Memorial Sloan Kettering on a trial protocol, made up the cohort. Peripheral blood mononuclear cells were collected from each patient pretreatment and during treatment, giving between 1 and 8 total time points per patient. The Qiagen DNeasy Blood extraction kit was used to purify genomic DNA from total PBMCs and tumor samples. PBMCs were collected pretreatment and during treatment and were isolated and stored as previously described. Points the paper makes about the study in general: A pretreatment peripheral blood TCR clonality below the median was linked to improved progression-free and overall survival. Patients with durable benefit showed greater expansion of tumor-associated TCR clones in peripheral blood 3 weeks after starting treatment (n ≈ 21, p = 0.022). Small sample size (n ≈ 30) and many exploratory analyses mean the results are intended to be hypothesis-generating.

The sequence joins TRBV6-5 to TRBJ2-7; the D gene is perhaps TRBD2, from 6 matching bases. Specimen: PBMCs, collected around atezolizumab (anti-PD-L1) treatment. This clonotype originated in a man between 65 and 79 years old with urothelial cancer. In nucleotides, the sequence is TGTGCCAGCAGTTACTTGGGGGGCGAGCAGTACTTC. The resulting protein is CASSYLGGEQYF.